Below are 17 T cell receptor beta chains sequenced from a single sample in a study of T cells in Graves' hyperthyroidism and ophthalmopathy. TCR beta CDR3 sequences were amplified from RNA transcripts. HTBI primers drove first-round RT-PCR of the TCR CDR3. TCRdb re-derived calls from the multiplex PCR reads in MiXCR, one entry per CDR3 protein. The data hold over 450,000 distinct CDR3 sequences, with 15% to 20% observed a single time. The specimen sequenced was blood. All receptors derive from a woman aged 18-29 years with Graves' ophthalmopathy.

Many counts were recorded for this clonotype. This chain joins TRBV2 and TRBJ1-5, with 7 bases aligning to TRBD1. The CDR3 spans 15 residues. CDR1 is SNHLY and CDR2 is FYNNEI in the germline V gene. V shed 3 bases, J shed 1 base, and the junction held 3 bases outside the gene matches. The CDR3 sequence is CASSETGNSNQPQHF. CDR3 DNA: TGTGCCAGCAGTGAGACAGGGAACAGCAATCAGCCCCAGCATTTT. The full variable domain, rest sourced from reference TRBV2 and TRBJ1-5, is EPEVTQTPSHQVTQMGQEVILRCVPISNHLYFYWYRQILGQKVEFLVSFYNNEISEKSEIFDDQFSVERPDGSNFTLKIRSTKLEDSAMYFCASSETGNSNQPQHFGDGTRLSIL.

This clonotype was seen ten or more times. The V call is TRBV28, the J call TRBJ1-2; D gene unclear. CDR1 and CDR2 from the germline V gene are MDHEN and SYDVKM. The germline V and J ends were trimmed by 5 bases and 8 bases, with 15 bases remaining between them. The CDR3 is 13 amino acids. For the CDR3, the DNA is TGTGCCAGCAGTCTAGGACGGGAAGCGGGCTACACCTTC. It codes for CASSLGREAGYTF.

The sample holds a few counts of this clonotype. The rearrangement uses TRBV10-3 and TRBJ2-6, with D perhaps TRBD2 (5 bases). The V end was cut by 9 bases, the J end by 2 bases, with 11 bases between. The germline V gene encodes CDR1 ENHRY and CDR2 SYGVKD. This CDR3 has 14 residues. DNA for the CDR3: TGTGCCATTACACGGGGAACTGGGGCCAACGTCCTGACTTTC. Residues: CAITRGTGANVLTF.

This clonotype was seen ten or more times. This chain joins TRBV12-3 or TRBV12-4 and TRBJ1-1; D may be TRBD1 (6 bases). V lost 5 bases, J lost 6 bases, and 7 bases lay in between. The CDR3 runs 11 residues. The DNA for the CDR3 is TGTGCCAGCAGTACAGGGTCTGAAGCTTTCTTT. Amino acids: CASSTGSEAFF.

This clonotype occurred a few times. As DNA, the CDR3 is TGTGCCAGCAGTTTATTCCCCCTGGCAGGCATGAACACTGAAGCTTTCTTT. Residues: CASSLFPLAGMNTEAFF. The chain has TRBV27 and TRBJ1-1; D remains ambiguous. This CDR3 is built from 17 residues. Germline lookup yields CDR1 MNHEY and CDR2 SMNVEV (reference sequence). The V end lost 1 base, the J end lost 0 bases, and 15 bases lay between the germline ends.

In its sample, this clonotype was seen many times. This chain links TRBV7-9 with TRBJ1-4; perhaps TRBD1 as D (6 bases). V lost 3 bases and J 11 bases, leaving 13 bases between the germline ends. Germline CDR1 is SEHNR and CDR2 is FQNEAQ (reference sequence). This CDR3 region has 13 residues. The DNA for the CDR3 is TGTGCCAGCAGCTTTCGGGGGGCGGAGAAACTGTTTTTT. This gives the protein CASSFRGAEKLFF.

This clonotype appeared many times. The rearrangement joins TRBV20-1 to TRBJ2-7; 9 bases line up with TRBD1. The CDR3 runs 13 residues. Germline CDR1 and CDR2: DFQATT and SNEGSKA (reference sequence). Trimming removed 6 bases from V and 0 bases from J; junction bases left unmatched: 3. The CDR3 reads CSAWDRDSYEQYF. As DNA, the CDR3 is TGCAGTGCGTGGGACAGGGACTCCTACGAGCAGTACTTC.

CDR3 nucleotides: TGTGCCAGTAGCGTCCAACAAAACTATGGCTACACCTTC. Translated: CASSVQQNYGYTF. V and J are TRBV19 and TRBJ1-2; no reliable D call. The CDR3 loop spans 13 amino acids. Germline loops: CDR1 LNHDA, CDR2 SQIVND (reference sequence). Trimming pared 6 bases from V and 2 bases from J, leaving 10 bases between.

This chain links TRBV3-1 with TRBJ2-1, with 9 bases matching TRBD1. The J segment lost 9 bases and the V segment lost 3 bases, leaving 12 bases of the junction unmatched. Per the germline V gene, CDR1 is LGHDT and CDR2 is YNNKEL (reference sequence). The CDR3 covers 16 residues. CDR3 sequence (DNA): TGTGCCAGCAGCCACTCCTCCGGGACAGGGTTGGCTGAGCAGTTCTTC. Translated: CASSHSSGTGLAEQFF.

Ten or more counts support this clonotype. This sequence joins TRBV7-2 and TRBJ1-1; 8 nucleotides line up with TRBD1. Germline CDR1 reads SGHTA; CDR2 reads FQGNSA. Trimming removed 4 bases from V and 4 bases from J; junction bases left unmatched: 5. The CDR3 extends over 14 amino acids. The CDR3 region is CASSSFTGGTEAFF. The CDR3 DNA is TGTGCCAGCAGCTCCTTTACAGGGGGCACTGAAGCTTTCTTT. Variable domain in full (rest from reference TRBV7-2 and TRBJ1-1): GAGVSQSPSNKVTEKGKDVELRCDPISGHTALYWYRQSLGQGLEFLIYFQGNSAPDKSGLPSDRFSAERTGGSVSTLTIQRTQQEDSAVYLCASSSFTGGTEAFFGQGTRLTVV.

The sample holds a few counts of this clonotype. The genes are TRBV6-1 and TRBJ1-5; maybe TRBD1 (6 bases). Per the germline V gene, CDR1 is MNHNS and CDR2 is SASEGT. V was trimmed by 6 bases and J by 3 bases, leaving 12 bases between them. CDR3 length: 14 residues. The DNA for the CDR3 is TGTGCCAGCAGCGCAACGGGACACAATCAGCCCCAGCATTTT. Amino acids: CASSATGHNQPQHF.

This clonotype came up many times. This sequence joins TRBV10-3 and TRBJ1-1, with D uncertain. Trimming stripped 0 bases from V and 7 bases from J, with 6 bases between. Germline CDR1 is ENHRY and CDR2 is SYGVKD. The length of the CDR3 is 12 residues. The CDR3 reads CAISESAIEAFF. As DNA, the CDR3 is TGTGCCATCAGTGAGTCGGCGATTGAAGCTTTCTTT.

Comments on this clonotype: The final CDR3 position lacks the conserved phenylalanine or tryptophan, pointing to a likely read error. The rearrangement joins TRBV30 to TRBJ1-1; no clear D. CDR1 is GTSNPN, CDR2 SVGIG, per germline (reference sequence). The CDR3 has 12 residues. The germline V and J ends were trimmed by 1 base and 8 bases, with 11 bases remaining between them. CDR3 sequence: CAWSGPGSEAFL. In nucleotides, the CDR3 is TGTGCCTGGAGTGGGCCGGGGTCCGAAGCTTTCCTT.

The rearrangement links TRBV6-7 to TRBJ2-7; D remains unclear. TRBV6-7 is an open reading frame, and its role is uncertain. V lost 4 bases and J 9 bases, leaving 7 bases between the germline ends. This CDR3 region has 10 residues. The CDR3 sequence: CASSFPMQYF. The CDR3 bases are TGTGCCAGCAGTTTCCCTATGCAGTACTTC.

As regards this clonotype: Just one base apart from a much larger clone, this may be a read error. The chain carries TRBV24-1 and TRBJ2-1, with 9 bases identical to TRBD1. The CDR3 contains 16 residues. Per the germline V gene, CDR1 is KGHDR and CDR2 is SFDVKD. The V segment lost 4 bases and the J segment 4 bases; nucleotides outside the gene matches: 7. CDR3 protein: CATSDLRTGEYNEQFF. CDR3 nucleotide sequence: TGTGCCACCAGTGACCTTCGGACAGGGGAGTACAATGAGCAGTTCTTC.

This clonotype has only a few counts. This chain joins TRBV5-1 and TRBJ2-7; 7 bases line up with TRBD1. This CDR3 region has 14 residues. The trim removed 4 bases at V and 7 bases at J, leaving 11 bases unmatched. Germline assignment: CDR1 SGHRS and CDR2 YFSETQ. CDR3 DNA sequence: TGCGCCAGCAGCGAGGACAGGACCGTGAGGGAGCAGTACTTC. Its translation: CASSEDRTVREQYF.

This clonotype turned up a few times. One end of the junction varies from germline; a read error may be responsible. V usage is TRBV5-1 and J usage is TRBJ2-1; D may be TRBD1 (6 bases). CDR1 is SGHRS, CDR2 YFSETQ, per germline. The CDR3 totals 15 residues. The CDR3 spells CASSPGQSSYNEQLF. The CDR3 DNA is TGCGCCAGCAGCCCCGGACAGAGCTCCTACAATGAGCAGCTCTTC. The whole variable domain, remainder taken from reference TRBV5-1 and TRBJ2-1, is KAGVTQTPRYLIKTRGQQVTLSCSPISGHRSVSWYQQTPGQGLQFLFEYFSETQRNKGNFPGRFSGRQFSNSRSEMNVSTLELGDSALYLCASSPGQSSYNEQLFGPGTRLTVL.